These 15 T cell receptor beta chains originate from one sample sequenced in a study of blood T cell repertoires in COVID-19. Profiling relied on immunoSEQ multiplex PCR, and the TCRdb table lists in-frame clones only, not all of them. This sample carries approximately 60,000 clones, about 93% of them seen once, and the ten largest clones take approximately 2.9%. The sample taken for sequencing was peripheral blood. The receptor source for this set is a man between 65 and 85 years old with active COVID-19.

The chain is built from TRBV25-1 and TRBJ2-1; TRBD2 matches at 14 bases. CDR3 length equals 15 residues. V lost 4 bases, J lost 8 bases, and 4 bases stayed unmatched. Germline values: CDR1 MGHDK, CDR2 SYGVNS. As DNA, the CDR3 is TGTGCCAGCAGTGGGACTAGCGGGGGGTCGGATGAGCAGTTCTTC. Protein sequence: CASSGTSGGSDEQFF.

This chain links TRBV5-4 with TRBJ2-5; 9 nucleotides agree with TRBD2. After removal of 1 base from V and 2 bases from J, the junction contained 6 bases not matched to a gene. CDR3 size: 16 residues. Germline V lookup: CDR1 SGHNT, CDR2 YYREEE (reference sequence). The CDR3 is CASSLRTTSGQETQYF. The CDR3 DNA is TGTGCCAGCAGCTTGAGGACGACTAGCGGACAAGAGACCCAGTACTTC.

A single count supports this clone. V usage is TRBV18 and J usage is TRBJ2-2, with D maybe TRBD1 (6 bases). The V end lost 2 bases, the J end lost 4 bases, and 11 bases lay between the germline ends. The CDR3 is 15 amino acids. Germline V lookup: CDR1 KGHSH, CDR2 LQKENI. In DNA form, the CDR3 reads TGTGCCAGCTCACCAACTTTGGGGGCCACCGGGGAGCTGTTTTTT. Translation: CASSPTLGATGELFF.

The chain employs TRBV7-9 and TRBJ1-2; no clear D. CDR3 length equals 13 residues. Trimming pared 4 bases from V and 5 bases from J, leaving 11 bases between. In germline, CDR1 is SEHNR, CDR2 FQNEAQ (reference sequence). The CDR3 spells CASSYDGSYGYTF. The CDR3 bases are TGTGCCAGCAGCTACGACGGGTCGTATGGCTACACCTTC.

The chain combines TRBV28 with TRBJ2-7; D perhaps matches TRBD2 (6 bases). CDR1 is MDHEN, CDR2 SYDVKM, per germline. The CDR3 is 15 residues long. The ends were cut back, 5 bases at V and 4 bases at J, with 18 bases in the middle. The CDR3 sequence: CASSLPGGNRYEQYV. The CDR3 DNA sequence: TGTGCCAGCAGTCTCCCTGGGGGGAATAGGTACGAGCAGTACGTC.

J is TRBJ2-1 and V is TRBV21-1; the table's D call, TRBD1, has no DNA check behind it. TRBV21-1 is a pseudogene segment. The CDR3 covers 17 residues. The CDR3 bases are TGTGCCAGCAGCAAACGGGACAGGGGGCTGAACTACAATGAGCAGTTCTTC. This gives the protein CASSKRDRGLNYNEQFF.

The chain employs TRBV6-5 and TRBJ2-7; 10 positions match TRBD1. CDR3 size: 14 residues. The trim removed 8 bases at V and 1 base at J, leaving 5 bases unmatched. Germline loops: CDR1 MNHEY, CDR2 SVGAGI. The CDR3 is CASRKGQGSYEQYV. The CDR3 DNA follows: TGTGCCAGCCGTAAGGGACAGGGGTCCTACGAGCAGTACGTC.

The chain is built from TRBV6-5 and TRBJ1-2; D possibly corresponds to TRBD1 (6 bases). Germline CDR1 and CDR2: MNHEY and SVGAGI. V lost 0 bases and J lost 4, with 15 bases in between. The CDR3 length is 16 residues. The CDR3 DNA follows: TGTGCCAGCAGTTACTCGGGACCTCAAGGGGGCTATGGCTACACCTTC. Translation: CASSYSGPQGGYGYTF.

The J gene is TRBJ1-1, the V gene TRBV19; D not resolved. Germline CDR1 and CDR2: LNHDA and SQIVND (reference sequence). There are 13 residues in the CDR3. The germline V and J ends were trimmed by 4 bases and 1 base, with 7 bases remaining between them. DNA for the CDR3: TGTGCCAGTAGTAGTCAGTCGAACACTGAAGCTTTCTTT. Amino acid sequence: CASSSQSNTEAFF.

This clone appeared a single time. The V call is TRBV11-3, the J call TRBJ2-1, with 8 bases identical to TRBD2. With V trimmed by 1 base and J by 6 bases, 5 bases remained unmatched. The CDR3 loop spans 15 amino acids. The germline V gene encodes CDR1 SGHNT and CDR2 YENEEA. The CDR3 sequence: CASSLAGGPGNEQFF. DNA for the CDR3: TGTGCCAGCAGCTTAGCGGGGGGGCCGGGCAATGAGCAGTTCTTC.

This chain uses TRBV4-2 with TRBJ2-4; 9 bases map to TRBD2. The CDR3 is made up of 16 amino acids. Germline CDR1 LGHNA, CDR2 YNFKEQ. With 3 bases clipped from V and 8 bases from J, the junction kept 11 bases outside the gene matches. DNA for the CDR3: TGTGCCAGCAGCCAGGGAATAGCGGGGGACCGGGACATTCAGTACTTC. Translation gives CASSQGIAGDRDIQYF.

This clone was counted between two and nine times. This rearrangement joins TRBV28 to TRBJ1-5; D is possibly TRBD1 (5 bases). Germline lookup yields CDR1 MDHEN and CDR2 SYDVKM. The CDR3 is made up of 15 amino acids. Between the trimmed V and J ends, which lost 2 bases and 0 bases, there was a span of 8 bases. DNA of the CDR3: TGTGCCAGCAGTTTAGGGGGGAATAGCAATCAGCCCCAGCATTTT. It specifies CASSLGGNSNQPQHF.

The chain links TRBV29-1 to TRBJ2-5; 7 bases match TRBD1. The junction had 5 bases not matched to a gene; V was cut back by 6 bases and J by 1 base. This CDR3 contains 13 residues. Germline V gene lookup returns CDR1 SQVTM and CDR2 ANQGSEA. In nucleotides, the CDR3 is TGCAGCGTGAGACAGGGAACCCAAGAGACCCAGTACTTC. Translated: CSVRQGTQETQYF.

The J gene is TRBJ1-6, the V gene TRBV14; TRBD1 might be the D (6 bases). V was clipped by 1 base and J by 6 bases, with 10 bases between them. CDR1 SGHDN and CDR2 FVKESK come from the germline V gene. This CDR3 contains 15 residues. CDR3 nucleotide sequence: TGTGCCAGCAGCCAAGCCGGCAGGGGTAATTCACCCCTCCACTTT. Translating gives CASSQAGRGNSPLHF.

The chain links TRBV6-6 to TRBJ2-7; perhaps TRBD2 as D (5 bases). This CDR3 comprises 11 residues. With 6 bases removed from V and 6 bases from J, the gap between germline ends came to 9 bases. Germline V gene lookup returns CDR1 MNHNY and CDR2 SVGAGI (reference sequence). Here the CDR3 reads CASSPSGEQYF. The CDR3 coding sequence is TGTGCCAGCAGCCCCAGCGGCGAGCAGTACTTC.